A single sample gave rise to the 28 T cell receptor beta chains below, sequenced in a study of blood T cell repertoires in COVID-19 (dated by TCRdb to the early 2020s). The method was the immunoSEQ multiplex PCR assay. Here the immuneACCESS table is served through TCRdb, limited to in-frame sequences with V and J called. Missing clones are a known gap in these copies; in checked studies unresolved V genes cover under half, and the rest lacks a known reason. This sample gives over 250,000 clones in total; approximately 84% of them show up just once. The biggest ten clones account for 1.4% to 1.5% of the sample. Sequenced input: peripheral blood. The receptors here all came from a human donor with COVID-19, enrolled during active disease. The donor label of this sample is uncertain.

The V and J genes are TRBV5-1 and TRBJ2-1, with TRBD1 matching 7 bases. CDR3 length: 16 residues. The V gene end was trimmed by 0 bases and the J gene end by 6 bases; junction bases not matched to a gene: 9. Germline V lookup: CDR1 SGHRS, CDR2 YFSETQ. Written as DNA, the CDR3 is TGCGCCAGCAGCTTGGGAGGGACAGACTCTTTCAATGAGCAGTTCTTC. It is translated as CASSLGGTDSFNEQFF. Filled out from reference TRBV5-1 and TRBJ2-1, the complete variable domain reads KAGVTQTPRYLIKTRGQQVTLSCSPISGHRSVSWYQQTPGQGLQFLFEYFSETQRNKGNFPGRFSGRQFSNSRSEMNVSTLELGDSALYLCASSLGGTDSFNEQFFGPGTRLTVL.

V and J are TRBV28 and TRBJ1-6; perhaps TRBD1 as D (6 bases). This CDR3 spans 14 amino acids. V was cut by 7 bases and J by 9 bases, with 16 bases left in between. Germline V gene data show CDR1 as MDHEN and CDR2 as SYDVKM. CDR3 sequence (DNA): TGTGCCAGCACCCCAGGGGTAGGGGGTTCACCCCTCCACTTT. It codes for CASTPGVGGSPLHF.

CDR3 in DNA: TGTGCCAGCAGCGTAGGAGGGTACCCGGGACTAGCGGGCCCGTTAGGGCAGTTCTTC. It encodes CASSVGGYPGLAGPLGQFF. The V gene is TRBV9, the J gene TRBJ2-1; 12 bases are shared with TRBD2. The ends lost 0 bases at V and 12 bases at J; junction bases unmatched: 19. The germline V gene has CDR1 SGDLS and CDR2 YYNGEE. The CDR3 has 19 amino acids. Full variable domain (outside the CDR3, taken from reference TRBV9 and TRBJ2-1): DSGVTQTPKHLITATGQRVTLRCSPRSGDLSVYWYQQSLDQGLQFLIQYYNGEERAKGNILERFSAQQFPDLHSELNLSSLELGDSALYFCASSVGGYPGLAGPLGQFFGPGTRLTVL.

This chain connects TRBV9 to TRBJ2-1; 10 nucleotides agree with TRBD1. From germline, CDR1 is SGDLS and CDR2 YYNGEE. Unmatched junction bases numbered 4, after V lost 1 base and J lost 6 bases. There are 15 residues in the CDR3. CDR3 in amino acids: CASSVLGQGSNEQFF. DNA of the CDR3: TGTGCCAGCAGCGTACTGGGACAGGGGTCCAATGAGCAGTTCTTC.

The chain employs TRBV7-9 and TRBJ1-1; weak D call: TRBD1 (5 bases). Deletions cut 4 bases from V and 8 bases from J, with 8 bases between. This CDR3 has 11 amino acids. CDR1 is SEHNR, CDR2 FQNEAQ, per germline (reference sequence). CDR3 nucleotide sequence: TGTGCCAGCAGCTCACAGGTAGAAGCTTTCTTT. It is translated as CASSSQVEAFF.

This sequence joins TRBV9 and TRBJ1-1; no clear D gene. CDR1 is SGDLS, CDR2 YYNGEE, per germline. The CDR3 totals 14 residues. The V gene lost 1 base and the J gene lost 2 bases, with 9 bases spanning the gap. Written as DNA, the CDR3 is TGTGCCAGCAGCGTAACGACACAAAACACTGAAGCTTTCTTT. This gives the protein CASSVTTQNTEAFF.

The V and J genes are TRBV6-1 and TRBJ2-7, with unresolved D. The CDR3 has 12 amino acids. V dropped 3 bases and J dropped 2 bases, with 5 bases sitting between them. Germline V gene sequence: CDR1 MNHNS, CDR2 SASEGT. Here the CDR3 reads CASSDSTYEQYF. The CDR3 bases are TGTGCCAGCAGTGATTCTACCTACGAGCAGTACTTC.

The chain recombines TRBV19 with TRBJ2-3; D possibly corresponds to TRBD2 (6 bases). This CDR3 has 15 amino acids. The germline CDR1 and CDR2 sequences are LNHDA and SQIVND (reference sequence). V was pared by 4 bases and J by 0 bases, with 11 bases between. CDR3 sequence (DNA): TGTGCCAGTAGTAGGCGGAGCGGGAGCACAGATACGCAGTATTTT. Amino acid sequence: CASSRRSGSTDTQYF.

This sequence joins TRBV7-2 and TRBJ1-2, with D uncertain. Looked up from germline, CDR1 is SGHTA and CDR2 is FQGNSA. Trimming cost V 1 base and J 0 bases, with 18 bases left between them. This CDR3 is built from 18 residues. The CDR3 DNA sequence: TGTGCCAGCAGCTTAGAGGCGGGCTTCCGAGGCCCTAACTATGGCTACACCTTC. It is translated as CASSLEAGFRGPNYGYTF. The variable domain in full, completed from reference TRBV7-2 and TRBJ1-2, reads GAGVSQSPSNKVTEKGKDVELRCDPISGHTALYWYRQSLGQGLEFLIYFQGNSAPDKSGLPSDRFSAERTGGSVSTLTIQRTQQEDSAVYLCASSLEAGFRGPNYGYTFGSGTRLTVV.

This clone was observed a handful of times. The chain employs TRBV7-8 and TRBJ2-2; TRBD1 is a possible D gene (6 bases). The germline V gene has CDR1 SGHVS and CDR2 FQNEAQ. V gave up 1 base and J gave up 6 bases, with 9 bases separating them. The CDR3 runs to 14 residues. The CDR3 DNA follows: TGTGCCAGCAGCTTAGAGGCAGGGGCCGGGGAGCTGTTTTTT. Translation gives CASSLEAGAGELFF.

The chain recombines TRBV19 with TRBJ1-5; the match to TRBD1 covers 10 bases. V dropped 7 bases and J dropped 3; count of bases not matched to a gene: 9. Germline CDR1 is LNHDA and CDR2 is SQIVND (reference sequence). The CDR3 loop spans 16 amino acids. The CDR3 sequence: CASTGTGASPNQPQHF. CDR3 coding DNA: TGTGCCAGTACCGGGACAGGGGCGAGTCCCAATCAGCCCCAGCATTTT. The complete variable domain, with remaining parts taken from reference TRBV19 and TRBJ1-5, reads DGGITQSPKYLFRKEGQNVTLSCEQNLNHDAMYWYRQDPGQGLRLIYYSQIVNDFQKGDIAEGYSVSREKKESFPLTVTSAQKNPTAFYLCASTGTGASPNQPQHFGDGTRLSIL.

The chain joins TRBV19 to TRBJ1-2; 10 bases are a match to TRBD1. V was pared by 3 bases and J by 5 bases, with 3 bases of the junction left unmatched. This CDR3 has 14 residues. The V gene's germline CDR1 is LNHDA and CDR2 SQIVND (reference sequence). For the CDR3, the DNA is TGTGCCAGTAGTATGGCGGGACAGGGGTATGGCTACACCTTC. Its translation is CASSMAGQGYGYTF.

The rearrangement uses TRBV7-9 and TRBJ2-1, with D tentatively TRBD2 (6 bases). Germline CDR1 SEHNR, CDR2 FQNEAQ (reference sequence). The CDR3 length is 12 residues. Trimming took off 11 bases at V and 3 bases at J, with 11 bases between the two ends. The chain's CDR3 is CAGTGDYNEQFF. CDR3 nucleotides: TGTGCCGGCACGGGAGACTACAATGAGCAGTTCTTC. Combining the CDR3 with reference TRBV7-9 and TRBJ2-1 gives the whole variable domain DTGVSQNPRHKITKRGQNVTFRCDPISEHNRLYWYRQTLGQGPEFLTYFQNEAQLEKSRLLSDRFSAERPKGSFSTLEIQRTEQGDSAMYLCAGTGDYNEQFFGPGTRLTVL.

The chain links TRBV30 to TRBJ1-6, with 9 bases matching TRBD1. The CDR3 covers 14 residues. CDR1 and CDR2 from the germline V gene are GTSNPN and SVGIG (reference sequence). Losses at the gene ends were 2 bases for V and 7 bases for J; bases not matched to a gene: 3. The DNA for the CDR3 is TGTGCCTGGAGTAGACAGGGGGGAAATTCACCCCTCCACTTT. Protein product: CAWSRQGGNSPLHF.

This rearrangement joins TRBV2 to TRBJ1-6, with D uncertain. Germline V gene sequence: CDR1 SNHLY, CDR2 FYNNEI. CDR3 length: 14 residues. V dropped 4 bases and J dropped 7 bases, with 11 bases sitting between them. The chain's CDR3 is CASSVSRSNSPLHF. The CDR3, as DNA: TGTGCCAGCAGTGTAAGCAGGTCGAATTCACCCCTCCACTTT.

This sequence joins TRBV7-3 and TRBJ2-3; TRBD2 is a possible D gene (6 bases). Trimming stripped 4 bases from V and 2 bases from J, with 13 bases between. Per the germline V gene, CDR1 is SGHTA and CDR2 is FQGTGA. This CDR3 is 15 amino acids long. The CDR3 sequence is CASSSSVGLTDTQYF. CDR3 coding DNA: TGTGCCAGCAGCTCTAGCGTTGGGCTCACAGATACGCAGTATTTT.

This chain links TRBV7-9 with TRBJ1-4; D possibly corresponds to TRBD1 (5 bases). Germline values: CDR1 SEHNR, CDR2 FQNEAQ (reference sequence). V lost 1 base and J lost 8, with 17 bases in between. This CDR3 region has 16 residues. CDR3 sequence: CASSLGVGQGEEKLFF. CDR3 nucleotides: TGTGCCAGCAGCTTAGGAGTTGGGCAGGGTGAGGAAAAACTGTTTTTT.

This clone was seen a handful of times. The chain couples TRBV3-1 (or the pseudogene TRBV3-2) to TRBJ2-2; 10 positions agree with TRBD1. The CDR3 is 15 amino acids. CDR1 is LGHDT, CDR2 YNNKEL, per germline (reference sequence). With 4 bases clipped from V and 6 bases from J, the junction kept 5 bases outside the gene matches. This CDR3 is CASSPPGQGPGELFF. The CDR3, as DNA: TGTGCCAGCAGCCCGCCGGGACAGGGGCCCGGGGAGCTGTTTTTT.

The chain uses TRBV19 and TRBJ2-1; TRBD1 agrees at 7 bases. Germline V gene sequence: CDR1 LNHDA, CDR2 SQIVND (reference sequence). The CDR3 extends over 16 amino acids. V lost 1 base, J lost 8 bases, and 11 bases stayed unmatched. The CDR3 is CASSIGAGGLFDEQFF. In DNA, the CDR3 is TGTGCCAGTAGTATAGGAGCAGGGGGTTTGTTTGATGAGCAGTTCTTC.

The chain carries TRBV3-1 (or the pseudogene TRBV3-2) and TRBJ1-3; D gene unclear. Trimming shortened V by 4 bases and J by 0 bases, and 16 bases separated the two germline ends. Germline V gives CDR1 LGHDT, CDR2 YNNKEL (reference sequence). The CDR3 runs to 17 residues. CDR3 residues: CASSRGRPPNSGNTIYF. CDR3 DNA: TGTGCCAGCAGCCGCGGGCGACCCCCGAACTCTGGAAACACCATATATTTT.

The CDR3 region is CASSYDPGQGYGYTF. Written as DNA, the CDR3 is TGTGCCAGCAGTTACGATCCGGGACAGGGGTATGGCTACACCTTC. The chain is built from TRBV6-5 and TRBJ1-2; 10 bases agree with TRBD1. The trim removed 2 bases at V and 5 bases at J, leaving 5 bases unmatched. The CDR3 is 15 residues long. Germline values: CDR1 MNHEY, CDR2 SVGAGI.

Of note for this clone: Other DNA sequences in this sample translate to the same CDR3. The CDR3 is CASSLTENTEAFF. In DNA form, the CDR3 reads TGTGCCAGCAGCCTTACAGAGAACACTGAAGCTTTCTTT. The chain has TRBV7-2 and TRBJ1-1; D gene uncertain. V was pared by 5 bases and J by 1 base, with 8 bases between. CDR1 and CDR2 (germline): SGHTA, FQGNSA. CDR3 size: 13 residues.

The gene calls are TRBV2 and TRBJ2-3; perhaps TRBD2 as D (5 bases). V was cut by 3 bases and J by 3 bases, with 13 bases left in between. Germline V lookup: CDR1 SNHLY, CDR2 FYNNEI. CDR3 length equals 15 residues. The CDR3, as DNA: TGTGCCAGCAGTGAGGTACGGGATAATACAGATACGCAGTATTTT. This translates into CASSEVRDNTDTQYF.

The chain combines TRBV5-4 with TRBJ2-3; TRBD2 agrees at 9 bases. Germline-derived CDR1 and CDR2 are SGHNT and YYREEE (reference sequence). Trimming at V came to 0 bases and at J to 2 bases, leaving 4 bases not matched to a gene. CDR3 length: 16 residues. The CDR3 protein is CASSLGVAGATDTQYF. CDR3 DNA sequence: TGTGCCAGCAGCTTGGGAGTAGCGGGAGCCACAGATACGCAGTATTTT.

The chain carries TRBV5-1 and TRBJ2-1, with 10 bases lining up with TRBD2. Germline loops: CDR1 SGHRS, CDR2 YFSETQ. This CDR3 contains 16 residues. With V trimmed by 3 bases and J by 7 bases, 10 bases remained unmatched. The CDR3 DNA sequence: TGCGCCAGCAGCTCGAACATGCTAGCGGGAGTAAATGAGCAGTTCTTC. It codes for CASSSNMLAGVNEQFF.

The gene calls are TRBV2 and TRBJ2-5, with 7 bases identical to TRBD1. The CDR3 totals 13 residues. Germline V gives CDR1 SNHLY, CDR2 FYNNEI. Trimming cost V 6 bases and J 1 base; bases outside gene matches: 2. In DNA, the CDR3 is TGTGCCAGCAGGACAGGGTCCCAAGAGACCCAGTACTTC. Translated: CASRTGSQETQYF.

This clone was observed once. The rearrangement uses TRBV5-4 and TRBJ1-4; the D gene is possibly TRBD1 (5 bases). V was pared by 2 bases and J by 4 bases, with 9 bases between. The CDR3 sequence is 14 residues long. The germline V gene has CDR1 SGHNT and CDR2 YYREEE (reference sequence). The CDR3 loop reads CASSFPGGNEKLFF. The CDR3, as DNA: TGTGCCAGCAGCTTCCCGGGGGGTAATGAAAAACTGTTTTTT. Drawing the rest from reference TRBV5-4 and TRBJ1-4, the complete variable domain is ETGVTQSPTHLIKTRGQQVTLRCSSQSGHNTVSWYQQALGQGPQFIFQYYREEENGRGNFPPRFSGLQFPNYSSELNVNALELDDSALYLCASSFPGGNEKLFFGSGTQLSVL.

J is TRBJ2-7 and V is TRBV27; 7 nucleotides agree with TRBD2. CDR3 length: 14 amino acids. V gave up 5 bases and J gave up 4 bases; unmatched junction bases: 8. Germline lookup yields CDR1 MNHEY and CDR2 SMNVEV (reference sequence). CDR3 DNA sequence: TGTGCCAGCAGTCCCCGACTAGCTTCGTACGAGCAGTACTTC. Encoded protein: CASSPRLASYEQYF.